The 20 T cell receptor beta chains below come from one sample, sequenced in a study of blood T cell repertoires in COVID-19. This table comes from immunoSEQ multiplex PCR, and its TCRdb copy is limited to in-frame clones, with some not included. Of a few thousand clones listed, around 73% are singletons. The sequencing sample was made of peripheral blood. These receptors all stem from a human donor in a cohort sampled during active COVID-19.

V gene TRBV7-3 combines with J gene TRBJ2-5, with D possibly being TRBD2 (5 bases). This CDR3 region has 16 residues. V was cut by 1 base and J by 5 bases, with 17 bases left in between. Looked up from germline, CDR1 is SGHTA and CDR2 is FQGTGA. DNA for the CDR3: TGTGCCAGCAGCTTAAAAGGCCGCGTCGGAGGTGAGACCCAGTACTTC. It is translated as CASSLKGRVGGETQYF.

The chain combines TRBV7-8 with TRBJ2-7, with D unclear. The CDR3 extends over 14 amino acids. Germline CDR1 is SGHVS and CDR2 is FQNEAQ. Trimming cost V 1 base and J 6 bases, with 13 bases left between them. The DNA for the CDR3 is TGTGCCAGCAGCTTAGGGGTTCCGTCGGGCGAGCAGTACTTC. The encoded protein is CASSLGVPSGEQYF.

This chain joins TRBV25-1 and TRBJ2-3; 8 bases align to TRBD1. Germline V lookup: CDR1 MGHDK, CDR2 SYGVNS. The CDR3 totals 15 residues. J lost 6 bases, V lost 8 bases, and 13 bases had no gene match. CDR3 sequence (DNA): TGTGCCAGCGGTCACAACAGGGGGACCCGGGATACGCAGTATTTT. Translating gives CASGHNRGTRDTQYF. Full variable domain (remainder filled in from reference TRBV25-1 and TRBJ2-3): EADIYQTPRYLVIGTGKKITLECSQTMGHDKMYWYQQDPGMELHLIHYSYGVNSTEKGDLSSESTVSRIRTEHFPLTLESARPSHTSQYLCASGHNRGTRDTQYFGPGTRLTVL.

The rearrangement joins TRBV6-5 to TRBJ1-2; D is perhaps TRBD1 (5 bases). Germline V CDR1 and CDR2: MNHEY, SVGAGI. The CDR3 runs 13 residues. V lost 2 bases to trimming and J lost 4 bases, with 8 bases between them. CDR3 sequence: CASSYGGGYGYTF. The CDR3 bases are TGTGCCAGCAGTTACGGGGGGGGCTATGGCTACACCTTC.

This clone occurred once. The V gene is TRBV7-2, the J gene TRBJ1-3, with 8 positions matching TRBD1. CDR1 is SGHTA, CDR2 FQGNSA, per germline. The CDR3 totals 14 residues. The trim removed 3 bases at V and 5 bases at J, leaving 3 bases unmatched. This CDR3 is CASSFRQGRNTIYF. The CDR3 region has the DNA TGTGCCAGCAGCTTCAGACAGGGGAGAAACACCATATATTTT.

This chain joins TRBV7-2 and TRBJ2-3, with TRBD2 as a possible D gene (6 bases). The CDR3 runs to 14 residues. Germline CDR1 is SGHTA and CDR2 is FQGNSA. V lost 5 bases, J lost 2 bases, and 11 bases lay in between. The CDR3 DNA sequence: TGTGCCAGCAGCACCGGGGGATTCACAGATACGCAGTATTTT. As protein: CASSTGGFTDTQYF. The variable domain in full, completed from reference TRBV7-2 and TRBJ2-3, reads GAGVSQSPSNKVTEKGKDVELRCDPISGHTALYWYRQSLGQGLEFLIYFQGNSAPDKSGLPSDRFSAERTGGSVSTLTIQRTQQEDSAVYLCASSTGGFTDTQYFGPGTRLTVL.

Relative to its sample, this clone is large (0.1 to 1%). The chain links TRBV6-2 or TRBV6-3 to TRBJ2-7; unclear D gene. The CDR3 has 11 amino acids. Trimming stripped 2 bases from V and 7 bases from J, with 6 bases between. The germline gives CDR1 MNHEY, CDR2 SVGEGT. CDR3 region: CASSYPQEQYF. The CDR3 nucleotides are TGTGCCAGCAGTTACCCTCAGGAGCAGTACTTC.

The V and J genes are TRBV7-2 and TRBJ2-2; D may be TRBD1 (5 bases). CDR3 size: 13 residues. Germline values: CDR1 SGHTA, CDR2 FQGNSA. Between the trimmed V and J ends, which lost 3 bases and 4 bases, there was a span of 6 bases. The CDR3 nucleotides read TGTGCCAGCAGCTTCCAGGGCACCGGGGAGCTGTTTTTT. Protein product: CASSFQGTGELFF. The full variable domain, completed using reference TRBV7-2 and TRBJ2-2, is GAGVSQSPSNKVTEKGKDVELRCDPISGHTALYWYRQSLGQGLEFLIYFQGNSAPDKSGLPSDRFSAERTGGSVSTLTIQRTQQEDSAVYLCASSFQGTGELFFGEGSRLTVL.

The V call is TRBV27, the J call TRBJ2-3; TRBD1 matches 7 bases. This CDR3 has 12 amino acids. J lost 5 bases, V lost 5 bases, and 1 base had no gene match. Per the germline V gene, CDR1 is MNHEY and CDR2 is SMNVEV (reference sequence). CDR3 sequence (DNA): TGTGCCAGCAGTCACAGGGGAGATACGCAGTATTTT. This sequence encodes CASSHRGDTQYF.

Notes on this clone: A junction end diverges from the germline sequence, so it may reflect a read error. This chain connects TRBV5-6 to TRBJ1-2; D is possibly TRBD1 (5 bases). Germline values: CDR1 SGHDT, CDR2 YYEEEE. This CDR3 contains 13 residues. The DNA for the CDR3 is TGTGCCAGCAGCTTGGGGTATCTGGGGACTCTCCTCTTC. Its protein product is CASSLGYLGTLLF. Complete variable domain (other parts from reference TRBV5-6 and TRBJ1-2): DAGVTQSPTHLIKTRGQQVTLRCSPKSGHDTVSWYQQALGQGPQFIFQYYEEEERQRGNFPDRFSGHQFPNYSSELNVNALLLGDSALYLCASSLGYLGTLLFGSGTRLTVV.

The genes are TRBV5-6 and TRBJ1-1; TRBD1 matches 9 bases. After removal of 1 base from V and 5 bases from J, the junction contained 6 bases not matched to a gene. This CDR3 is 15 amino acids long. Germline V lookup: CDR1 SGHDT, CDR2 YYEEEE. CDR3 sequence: CASSLTQTGGTEAFF. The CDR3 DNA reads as TGTGCCAGCAGCTTGACACAGACAGGGGGTACTGAAGCTTTCTTT.

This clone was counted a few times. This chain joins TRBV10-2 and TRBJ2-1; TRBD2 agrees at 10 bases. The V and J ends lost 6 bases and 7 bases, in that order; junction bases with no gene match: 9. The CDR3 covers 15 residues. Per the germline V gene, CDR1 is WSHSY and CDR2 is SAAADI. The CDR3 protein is CASSPGNSGGNEQFF. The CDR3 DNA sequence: TGCGCCAGCAGCCCCGGCAATAGCGGGGGGAATGAGCAGTTCTTC.

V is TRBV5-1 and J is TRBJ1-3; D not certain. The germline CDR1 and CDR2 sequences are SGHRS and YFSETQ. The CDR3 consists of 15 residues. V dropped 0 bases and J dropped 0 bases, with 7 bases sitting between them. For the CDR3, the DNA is TGCGCCAGCAGCTTGGATTATCTCTCTGGAAACACCATATATTTT. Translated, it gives CASSLDYLSGNTIYF. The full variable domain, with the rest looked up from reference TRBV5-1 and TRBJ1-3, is KAGVTQTPRYLIKTRGQQVTLSCSPISGHRSVSWYQQTPGQGLQFLFEYFSETQRNKGNFPGRFSGRQFSNSRSEMNVSTLELGDSALYLCASSLDYLSGNTIYFGEGSWLTVV.

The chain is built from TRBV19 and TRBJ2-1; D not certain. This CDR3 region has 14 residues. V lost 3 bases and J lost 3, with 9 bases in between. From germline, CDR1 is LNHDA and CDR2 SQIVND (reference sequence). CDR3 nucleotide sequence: TGTGCCAGTAGTATTCTAGGTTTCTACAATGAGCAGTTCTTC. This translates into CASSILGFYNEQFF.

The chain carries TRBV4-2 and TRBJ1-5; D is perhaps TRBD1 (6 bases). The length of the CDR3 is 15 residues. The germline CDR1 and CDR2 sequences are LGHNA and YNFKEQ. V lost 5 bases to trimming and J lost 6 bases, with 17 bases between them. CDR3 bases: TGTGCCAGCAGCTCCCTGAGCGGACAGCTTCAGCCCCAGCATTTT. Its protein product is CASSSLSGQLQPQHF.

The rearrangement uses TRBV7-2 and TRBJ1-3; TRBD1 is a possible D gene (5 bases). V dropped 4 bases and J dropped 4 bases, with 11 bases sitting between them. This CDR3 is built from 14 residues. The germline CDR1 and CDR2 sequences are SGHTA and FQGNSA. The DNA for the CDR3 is TGTGCCAGCAGCTCTCTACGGGGGGGAAACACCATATATTTT. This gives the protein CASSSLRGGNTIYF. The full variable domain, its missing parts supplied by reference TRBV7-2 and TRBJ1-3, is GAGVSQSPSNKVTEKGKDVELRCDPISGHTALYWYRQSLGQGLEFLIYFQGNSAPDKSGLPSDRFSAERTGGSVSTLTIQRTQQEDSAVYLCASSSLRGGNTIYFGEGSWLTVV.

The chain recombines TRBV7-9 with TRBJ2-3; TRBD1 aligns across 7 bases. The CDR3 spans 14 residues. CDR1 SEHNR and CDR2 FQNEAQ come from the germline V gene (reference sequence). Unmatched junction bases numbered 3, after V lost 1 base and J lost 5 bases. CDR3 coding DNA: TGTGCCAGCAGCTTAGTCCAGGGGGTAGATACGCAGTATTTT. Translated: CASSLVQGVDTQYF. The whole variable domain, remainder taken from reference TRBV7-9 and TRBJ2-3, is DTGVSQNPRHKITKRGQNVTFRCDPISEHNRLYWYRQTLGQGPEFLTYFQNEAQLEKSRLLSDRFSAERPKGSFSTLEIQRTEQGDSAMYLCASSLVQGVDTQYFGPGTRLTVL.

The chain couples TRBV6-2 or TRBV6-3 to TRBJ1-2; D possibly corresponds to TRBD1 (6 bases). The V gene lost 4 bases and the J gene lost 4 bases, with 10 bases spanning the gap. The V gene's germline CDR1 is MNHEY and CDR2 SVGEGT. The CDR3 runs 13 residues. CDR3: CASSLQGIYGYTF. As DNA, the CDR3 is TGTGCCAGCAGTTTACAGGGAATCTATGGCTACACCTTC.

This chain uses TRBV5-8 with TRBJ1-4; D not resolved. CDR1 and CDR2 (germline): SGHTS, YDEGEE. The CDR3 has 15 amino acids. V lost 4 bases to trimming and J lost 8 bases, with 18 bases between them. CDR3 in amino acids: CASSLRAGIGEKLFF. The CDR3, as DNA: TGTGCCAGCAGCCTTCGCGCGGGGATTGGCGAAAAACTGTTTTTT.

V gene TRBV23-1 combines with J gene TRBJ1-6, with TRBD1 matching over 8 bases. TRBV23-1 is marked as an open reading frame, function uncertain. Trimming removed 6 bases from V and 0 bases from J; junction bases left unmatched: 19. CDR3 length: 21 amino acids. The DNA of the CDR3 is TGCGCCAGCAGCCATGACCGGATGGGACAGGCCTCGCCCTCCTATAATTCACCCCTCCACTTT. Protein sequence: CASSHDRMGQASPSYNSPLHF.